The rows below give T cell receptor beta chains drawn from one sample of a study of molecular identifiers for immune sequencing clone quantification. TCRdb reprocessed the PCR reads via MiXCR and lists one record per CDR3 protein. This sample yields some 590,000 distinct CDR3 sequences, of which roughly 25% are seen a single time; around 0.78% belongs to the top ten. Sequenced input: naive CD8+ T cells from blood, with Jurkat cell RNA spiked in. The receptors here all came from a human donor in good health. Some libraries in this study had Jurkat cell RNA spiked in. CDR3s include the opening cysteine and the closing phenylalanine or tryptophan. Each record gives: clone size, V gene, D gene, J gene, CDR3 DNA, CDR3 protein. The D gene is left open where the match is weak. The size field is filled for only some rows; it gives once, few, many or a size class.

once	TRBV4-3	-	TRBJ1-1	TGCGCCAGCAGCCAAGATCAAGAGGTGAACACTGAAGCTTTCTTT	CASSQDQEVNTEAFF
many	TRBV4-2	TRBD2	TRBJ2-7	TGTGCCAGCAGCCAAGAACAGACTAGCCGGTACGAGCAGTACTTC	CASSQEQTSRYEQYF
-	TRBV6-2/TRBV6-3	-	TRBJ1-2	TGTGCCAGCAGTTACCGCACCTATGGCTACACCTTC	CASSYRTYGYTF
few	TRBV27	TRBD2	TRBJ2-7	TGTGCCAGCAGTTTAGCGGGAGAGTACTACGAGCAGTACTTC	CASSLAGEYYEQYF
-	TRBV4-3	-	TRBJ2-7	TGCGCCAGCAGCCATAGCGAGGGGTCCTACGAGCAGTACTTC	CASSHSEGSYEQYF
-	TRBV13	-	TRBJ2-7	TGTGCCAGCAGCTTAGGCCACAGACCCTACGAGCAGTACTTC	CASSLGHRPYEQYF
few	TRBV20-1	TRBD2	TRBJ2-7	TGCAGTGCCGCTAGCGGGAGGGAGGACGAGCAGTACTTC	CSAASGREDEQYF
-	TRBV28	-	TRBJ1-1	TGTGCCAGCAGTGCCCGAGGGATTAACACTGAAGCTTTCTTT	CASSARGINTEAFF
few	TRBV10-2	-	TRBJ2-3	TGCGCCAGCAGACAGGGAGGGGTAGATACGCAGTATTTT	CASRQGGVDTQYF
-	TRBV19	-	TRBJ1-5	TGTGCCAGTAACCCGGGAGGGGATCAGCCCCAGCATTTT	CASNPGGDQPQHF
-	TRBV20-1	TRBD2	TRBJ2-3	TGCAGTGCTAGTGTGGGACTAGCGGGAGATACGCAGTATTTT	CSASVGLAGDTQYF
few	TRBV9	-	TRBJ2-2	TGTGCCAGCAGCGTCCGACAGGACCACACCCACACCGGGGAGCTGTTTTTT	CASSVRQDHTHTGELFF
many	TRBV6-2/TRBV6-3	-	TRBJ2-7	TGTGCCAGCAGTTGGGGCACCTCCTACGAGCAGTACTTC	CASSWGTSYEQYF
few	TRBV27	TRBD2	TRBJ2-7	TGTGCCAGCATACCTAGCGGGAGAGGCCCGTGGTACGAGCAGTACTTC	CASIPSGRGPWYEQYF
few	TRBV4-1	-	TRBJ2-7	TGCGCCAGCAGCCAAGATGGAGGCAGGTCCTACGAGCAGCACTTC	CASSQDGGRSYEQHF
many	TRBV7-9	-	TRBJ2-6	TGTGCCAGCAGCCCCCCCCTGACTAGCTCTGGGGCCAACGTCCTGACTTTC	CASSPPLTSSGANVLTF
many	TRBV4-3	-	TRBJ1-4	TGCGCCAGCAGCCCAGACGAACGGGATGAAAAACTGTTTTTT	CASSPDERDEKLFF
-	TRBV6-2/TRBV6-3	-	TRBJ1-2	TGTGCCAGCTCACCCCCCAGGGGCGGCGGCTACACCTTC	CASSPPRGGGYTF
few	TRBV5-6	TRBD1	TRBJ1-5	TGTGCCAGCAGCCTCGGGACAGGGGGCGAGAGTCAGCCCCAGCATTTT	CASSLGTGGESQPQHF
-	TRBV12-5	-	TRBJ2-2	TGTGCTAGTGGATGGGGGAGCGGCGGGGAGCTGTCTTTT	CASGWGSGGELSF
many	TRBV6-5	TRBD1	TRBJ2-3	TGTGCCAGCAGCCCCGGGACAGGGTCCCCAGATACGCAGTATTTT	CASSPGTGSPDTQYF
-	TRBV6-5	-	TRBJ2-7	TGTGCCAGCAGTTATGTTCAGGGGCCATCCTACGAGCAGTACTTC	CASSYVQGPSYEQYF
-	TRBV24-1	TRBD2	TRBJ2-1	TGTGCCACCGGGGCTTCTAGCGGGGGGATGGATGAGCAGTTCTTC	CATGASSGGMDEQFF
-	TRBV27	-	TRBJ2-1	TGTGCCAGCAGTTCGGACTACAATGAGCAGTTCTTC	CASSSDYNEQFF
many	TRBV6-5	-	TRBJ2-7	TGTGCCAGCAGTTACTCCCAGGGGGGATACGAGCAGTACTTC	CASSYSQGGYEQYF
-	TRBV27	TRBD1	TRBJ2-7	TGTGCCAGCAGAGACGACAGGGGGCTTGTATACGAGCAGTACTTC	CASRDDRGLVYEQYF
many	TRBV29-1	-	TRBJ2-2	TGCAGCGTTGAAACCGAGAACACCGGGGAGCTGTTTTTT	CSVETENTGELFF
few	TRBV7-9	-	TRBJ1-6	TGTGCCAGCAGCGCCGGAGGGGTCCTTTTCTCACCCCTCCACTTT	CASSAGGVLFSPLHF
few	TRBV28	TRBD2	TRBJ2-7	TGTGCCAGCAAGGGACTAGCGGGAGGCCACACCTACGAGCAGTACTTC	CASKGLAGGHTYEQYF
-	TRBV20-1	TRBD1	TRBJ1-1	TGCAGTGCTAGCGGGACAGGGGTGAACACTGAAGCTTTCTTT	CSASGTGVNTEAFF
many	TRBV6-2/TRBV6-3	-	TRBJ2-7	TGTGCCAGCAGGTCCCCCCGGGACCCCTCCTACGAGCAGTACTTC	CASRSPRDPSYEQYF
-	TRBV9	-	TRBJ1-5	TGTGCCAGCAGCGTAGGCGGATATGCCAATCAGCCCCAGCATTTT	CASSVGGYANQPQHF
-	TRBV27	-	TRBJ1-4	TGTGCCTGCAGTGCGGGGGACGGCGAAAAACTGTTTTTT	CACSAGDGEKLFF
-	TRBV19	-	TRBJ2-3	TGTGCCAGTAACACATATGGGGCTACCTCAGATCCGCAGTATTTT	CASNTYGATSDPQYF
-	TRBV28	-	TRBJ1-1	TGTGCCAGCAGTCCCCGACGGGGACTCACTGAAGCTTTCTTT	CASSPRRGLTEAFF
few	TRBV4-3	-	TRBJ2-7	TGCGCCAGCAGCCAATTCCGTGGGAGCTTGGGCGAGCAGTACTTC	CASSQFRGSLGEQYF
-	TRBV19	-	TRBJ2-5	TGTGCCGGTAGCGAAACAGGGACCCAGTACTTC	CAGSETGTQYF
many	TRBV5-1	-	TRBJ1-1	TGCGCCAGCAGCTTGGCAGGGGCCGGTTACACTGAAGCTTTCTTT	CASSLAGAGYTEAFF
many	TRBV4-3	TRBD2	TRBJ2-7	TGCGCCAGCAGCCCCTGGGCGGGAGCTGCTTACGAGCAGTACTTC	CASSPWAGAAYEQYF
once	TRBV13	-	TRBJ2-6	TGTGCCAGCAGCTTAGGGGGGGCTGGCTCTGGGGCCAACGCCCTGACTTTC	CASSLGGAGSGANALTF
once	TRBV28	-	TRBJ2-4	TGTGCCAGCGGTTCACGACGGGAAAACATTCAGTACTTC	CASGSRRENIQYF
few	TRBV15	-	TRBJ1-1	TGTGCCACCAGCAGAGATCGGCCCAGCTTGAACACTGAAGCTTTCTTT	CATSRDRPSLNTEAFF
-	TRBV19	TRBD2	TRBJ2-2	TGTGCCAGCGCCCCTAGCGGGGATTTATTAGGGGAGCTGTTTTTT	CASAPSGDLLGELFF
many	TRBV7-9	-	TRBJ2-4	TGTGCCAGCAGCCCTACATCAGGGTCCACCAAAAACATTCAGTACTTC	CASSPTSGSTKNIQYF
few	TRBV29-1	TRBD1	TRBJ2-7	TGCAGCGTTGAAGTTTTCACAGGGGGCGTTTACGAGCAGTACTTC	CSVEVFTGGVYEQYF
-	TRBV14	-	TRBJ2-3	TGTGCCAGCAGCCCCAGTATCCTCACAGATACGCAGTATTTT	CASSPSILTDTQYF
-	TRBV4-1	-	TRBJ2-1	TGCGCCAGCAGCCAAGTATATGGCAGCTCATACAATGAGCAGTTCTTC	CASSQVYGSSYNEQFF
few	TRBV6-6	TRBD2	TRBJ2-2	TGTGCCAGCAGTTACTCTGGGACTAGCGGAAACACCGGGGAGCTGTTTTTT	CASSYSGTSGNTGELFF
many	TRBV29-1	TRBD1	TRBJ1-1	TGCAGCGTAACAGGGGTCGAAGCTTTCTTT	CSVTGVEAFF
few	TRBV4-3	-	TRBJ1-5	TGCGCCAGCAGCCAACTTCCGGGGGGCTCTCAGCCCCAGCATTTT	CASSQLPGGSQPQHF